The present TCR beta chain was sequenced within a study of cytomegalovirus exposure and HLA in healthy donors. CDR1 is SQVTM and CDR2 is ANQGSEA in the germline V gene. The CDR3 has 13 amino acids. J was trimmed by 0 bases and V by 3 bases; bases with no gene match: 1. Note on this clone: Antigen specificity is unknown.

Whole-study results and caveats: Roughly uniform sequencing depth across donors was assumed, possibly incorrectly. For TCR beta chains, V- and J-gene trimming was later linked to a missense DCLRE1C variant.

PCR used 60 Vbeta primers and 13 Jbeta primers. Profiling relied on immunoSEQ multiplex PCR, and the TCRdb table lists in-frame clones only, not all of them. Among under 200,000 clones listed, approximately 77% were seen once. The V call is TRBV29-1, the J call TRBJ2-7; 8 positions agree with TRBD1. The TCR originated in a man between 40 and 49 years old in good health and CMV-seropositive. Sequencing was carried out using PBMCs. CDR3 DNA sequence: TGCAGCGTTGAGCAGGGGGCCTCCTACGAGCAGTACTTC. This encodes CSVEQGASYEQYF.